Listed below are T cell receptor beta chains from one sample, sequenced in a study of response to subunit inactivated influenza vaccine. TCRdb processed the RT-PCR reads anew with MiXCR; each CDR3 protein has one entry. Of 530,000 or so distinct CDR3 sequences listed, around 11% are singletons. The specimen comprised PBMCs from blood, sampled on the day of vaccination. These receptors were obtained from a man aged 45-65 years who received an inactivated influenza vaccine. Each CDR3 is given with its conserved first and last residue. D genes are given only for firm matches. Expanded clones are given a class, and other clones once, few, many or no size at all.

D,J,size,V,DNA,CDR3
TRBD1,TRBJ1-1,many,TRBV20-1,TGCAGTGCTAGAGCCTTCCGGACAGGAGAAGCTTTCTTT,CSARAFRTGEAFF
NA,TRBJ2-3,few,TRBV6-1,TGTGCCAGCAGCCAATGGGGACTTAGGACAGATACGCAGTATTTT,CASSQWGLRTDTQYF
NA,TRBJ2-2,NA,TRBV5-5,TGTGCCAGCAGCTCAAGAGGACTATCTTCCACCGGGGAGCTGTTTTTT,CASSSRGLSSTGELFF
NA,TRBJ1-5,many,TRBV20-1,TGCAGTGCTAAGGTTGGCGGTGTTTCTCAGCCCCAGCATTTT,CSAKVGGVSQPQHF
TRBD1,TRBJ1-2,NA,TRBV29-1,TGCAGCGTCGAGCGACAGGGAATGTATGGCTACACCTTC,CSVERQGMYGYTF
TRBD2,TRBJ2-3,many,TRBV20-1,TGCAGTGTGACTAGCGGGGATACGCAGTATTTT,CSVTSGDTQYF
NA,TRBJ2-1,few,TRBV20-1,TGCAGTGCTAGTTTGGGGGGTTGGGGCAATGAGCAGTTCTTC,CSASLGGWGNEQFF
NA,TRBJ2-5,NA,TRBV2,TGTGCCAGCAGTGAATTGGCCCTAGCAGTCGAGACCCAGTACTTC,CASSELALAVETQYF
NA,TRBJ2-7,NA,TRBV5-1,TGCGCCAGCAGCTTGGGGCAGGGGACCACCTACGAGCAGTACTTC,CASSLGQGTTYEQYF